A single T cell receptor beta chain is shown here with its context. It has no known antigen specificity. Per-nucleotide qualities are absent, and no much larger clonotype sits a single base away. These data come from a study of circulating tumor DNA in untreated peripheral T-cell lymphoma (dated by TCRdb to about 2021). The library was obtained by the immunoSEQ multiplex PCR assay. The immuneACCESS repertoire file appears here via TCRdb, limited to in-frame rearrangements. These files lack a portion of the clones; in checked studies, under half of the deficit traces to unresolved V genes, and the cause of the others is not known. In all, the sample holds fewer than 8,000 clones, and about 80% of those were seen once. 25% to 35% of the sample belongs to the ten largest clones. Here is what the overall study found, with its caveats: Tumor-specific clonotypes were identified in about 78% of patients, with identification achieved from about nine tenths of baseline tissues and approximately 66% of baseline serum samples.

To find tumor-specific TCR clonotypes, researchers sequenced baseline tumor tissue that had been collected prior to treatment. To monitor patients with peripheral T-cell lymphoma who were getting frontline treatment on a trial, the study applied next-generation sequencing to T-cell receptor sequences. The cysteine opens and the phenylalanine closes a CDR3 of 17 amino acids. Only the CDR3 part of the read is kept: 51 bases, read in frame from the first base. In the germline V gene, CDR1 corresponds to MNHGY and CDR2 to SAAAGT. The junction carries 28 bases between V and J, which are trimmed by 6 bases and 7 bases respectively.

Sequencing used tumor tissue. The rearrangement joined TRBV6-8 to TRBJ2-7; TRBD1 is perhaps the D gene, given 7 matching bases. The TCR sequence derives from a human donor with peripheral T-cell lymphoma. The DNA is as follows: TGTGCCAGCAGGTTGCGGGGACAGTCGACCTCGGGATATGAGCAGTACTTC. It codes for CASRLRGQSTSGYEQYF.